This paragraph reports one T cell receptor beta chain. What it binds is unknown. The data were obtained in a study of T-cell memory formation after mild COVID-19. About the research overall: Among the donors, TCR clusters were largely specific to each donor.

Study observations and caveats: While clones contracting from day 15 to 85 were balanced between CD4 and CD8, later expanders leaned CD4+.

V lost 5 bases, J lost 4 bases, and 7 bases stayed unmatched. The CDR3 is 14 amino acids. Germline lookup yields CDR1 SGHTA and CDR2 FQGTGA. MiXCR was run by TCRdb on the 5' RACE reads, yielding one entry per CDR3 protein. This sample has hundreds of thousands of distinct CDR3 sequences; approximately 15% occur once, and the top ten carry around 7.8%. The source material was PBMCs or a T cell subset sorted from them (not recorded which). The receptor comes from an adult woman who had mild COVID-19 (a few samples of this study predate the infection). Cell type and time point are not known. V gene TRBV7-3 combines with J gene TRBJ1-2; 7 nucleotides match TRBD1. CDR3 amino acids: CASSATGAPYGYTF. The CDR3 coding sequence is TGTGCCAGCAGCGCTACAGGGGCCCCCTATGGCTACACCTTC.